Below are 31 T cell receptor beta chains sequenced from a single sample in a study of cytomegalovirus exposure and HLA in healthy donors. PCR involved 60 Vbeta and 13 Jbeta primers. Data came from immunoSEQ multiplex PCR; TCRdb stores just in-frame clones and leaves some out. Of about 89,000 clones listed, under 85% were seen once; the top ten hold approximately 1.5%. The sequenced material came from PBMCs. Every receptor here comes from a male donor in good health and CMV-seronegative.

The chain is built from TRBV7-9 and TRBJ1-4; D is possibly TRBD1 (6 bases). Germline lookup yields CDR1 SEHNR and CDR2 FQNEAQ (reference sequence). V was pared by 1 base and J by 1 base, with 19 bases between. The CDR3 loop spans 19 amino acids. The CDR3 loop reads CASSLGLGGGRVTNEKLFF. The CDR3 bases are TGTGCCAGCAGCTTAGGACTCGGGGGGGGCCGAGTAACTAATGAAAAACTGTTTTTT.

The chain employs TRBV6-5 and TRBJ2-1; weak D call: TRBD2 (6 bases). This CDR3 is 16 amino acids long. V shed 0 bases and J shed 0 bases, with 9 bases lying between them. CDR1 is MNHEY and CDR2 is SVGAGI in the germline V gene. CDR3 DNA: TGTGCCAGCAGTTACTCGACCGGGGGCTCCTACAATGAGCAGTTCTTC. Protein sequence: CASSYSTGGSYNEQFF.

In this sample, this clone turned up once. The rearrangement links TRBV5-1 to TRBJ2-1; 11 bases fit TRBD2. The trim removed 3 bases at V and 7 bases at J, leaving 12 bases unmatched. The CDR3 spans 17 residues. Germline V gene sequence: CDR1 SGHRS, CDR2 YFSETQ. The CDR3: CASSSGGLADSRNEQFF. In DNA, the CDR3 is TGCGCCAGCAGCTCGGGGGGACTAGCGGACTCAAGGAATGAGCAGTTCTTC.

CDR3 DNA sequence: TGTGCCAGCAGTTCTCGACAGGGGAAAACTTTCTTT. Its protein is CASSSRQGKTFF. The rearrangement uses TRBV28 and TRBJ1-1, with TRBD1 matching over 8 bases. Germline-derived CDR1 and CDR2 are MDHEN and SYDVKM. After removal of 4 bases from V and 12 bases from J, the junction contained 7 bases not matched to a gene. The CDR3 spans 12 residues.

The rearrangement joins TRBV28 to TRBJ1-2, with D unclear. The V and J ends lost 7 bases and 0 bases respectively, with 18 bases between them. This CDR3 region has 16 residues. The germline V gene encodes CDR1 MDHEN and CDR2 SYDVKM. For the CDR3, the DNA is TGTGCCAGCACCAAAAGGCTGGGCGCTACTAACTATGGCTACACCTTC. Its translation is CASTKRLGATNYGYTF.

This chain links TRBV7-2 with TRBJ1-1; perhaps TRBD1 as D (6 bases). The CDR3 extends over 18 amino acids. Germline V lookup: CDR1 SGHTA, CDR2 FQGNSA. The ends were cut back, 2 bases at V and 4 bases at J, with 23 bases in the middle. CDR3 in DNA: TGTGCCAGCAGCTTATTCGGTCCGGACAGTTCGGGCGGCACTGAAGCTTTCTTT. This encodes CASSLFGPDSSGGTEAFF.

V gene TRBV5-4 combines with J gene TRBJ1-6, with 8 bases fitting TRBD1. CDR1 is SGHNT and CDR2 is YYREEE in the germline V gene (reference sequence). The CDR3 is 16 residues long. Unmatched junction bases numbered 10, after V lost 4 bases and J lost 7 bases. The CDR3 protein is CASSPTLGQGNSPLHF. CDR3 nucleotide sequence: TGTGCCAGCAGCCCAACCCTCGGACAGGGAAATTCACCCCTCCACTTT. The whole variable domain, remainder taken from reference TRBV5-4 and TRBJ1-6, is ETGVTQSPTHLIKTRGQQVTLRCSSQSGHNTVSWYQQALGQGPQFIFQYYREEENGRGNFPPRFSGLQFPNYSSELNVNALELDDSALYLCASSPTLGQGNSPLHFGNGTRLTVT.

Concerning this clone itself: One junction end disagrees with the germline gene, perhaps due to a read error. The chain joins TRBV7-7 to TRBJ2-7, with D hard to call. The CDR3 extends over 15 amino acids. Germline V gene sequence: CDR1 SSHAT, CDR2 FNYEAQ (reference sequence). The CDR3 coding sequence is TGTGCTAGCAGCTCAGCAGACACTGACACCTACGAGCAGTACTTC. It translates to CASSSADTDTYEQYF.

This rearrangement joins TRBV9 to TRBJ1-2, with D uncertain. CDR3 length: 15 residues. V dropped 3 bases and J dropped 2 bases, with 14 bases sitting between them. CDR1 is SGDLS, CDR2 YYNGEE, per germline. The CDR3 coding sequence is TGTGCCAGCAGCGCCGGAGGGTCCCCCAACTATGGCTACACCTTC. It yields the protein CASSAGGSPNYGYTF. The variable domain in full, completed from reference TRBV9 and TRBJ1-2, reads DSGVTQTPKHLITATGQRVTLRCSPRSGDLSVYWYQQSLDQGLQFLIQYYNGEERAKGNILERFSAQQFPDLHSELNLSSLELGDSALYFCASSAGGSPNYGYTFGSGTRLTVV.

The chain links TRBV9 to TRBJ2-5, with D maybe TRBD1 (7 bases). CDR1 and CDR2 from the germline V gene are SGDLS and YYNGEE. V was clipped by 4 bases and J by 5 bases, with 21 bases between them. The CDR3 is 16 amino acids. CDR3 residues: CASSPGGMTVRETQYF. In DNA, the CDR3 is TGTGCCAGCAGCCCAGGGGGGATGACGGTGAGGGAGACCCAGTACTTC. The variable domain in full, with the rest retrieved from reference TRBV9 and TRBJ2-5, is DSGVTQTPKHLITATGQRVTLRCSPRSGDLSVYWYQQSLDQGLQFLIQYYNGEERAKGNILERFSAQQFPDLHSELNLSSLELGDSALYFCASSPGGMTVRETQYFGPGTRLLVL.

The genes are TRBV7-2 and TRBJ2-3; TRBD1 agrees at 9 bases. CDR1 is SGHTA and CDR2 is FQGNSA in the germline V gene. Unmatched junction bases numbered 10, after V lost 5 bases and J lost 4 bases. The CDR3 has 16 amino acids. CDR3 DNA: TGTGCCAGCAGCCGAACAGGGGGCGCTCGGGCAGATACGCAGTATTTT. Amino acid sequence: CASSRTGGARADTQYF.

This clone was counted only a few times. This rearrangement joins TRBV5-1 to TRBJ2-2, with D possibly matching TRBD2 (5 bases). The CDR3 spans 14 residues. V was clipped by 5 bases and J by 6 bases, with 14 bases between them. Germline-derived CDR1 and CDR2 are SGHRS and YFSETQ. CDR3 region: CASRERGLAGELFF. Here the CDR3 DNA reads TGCGCCAGCAGGGAGAGAGGGCTGGCCGGGGAGCTGTTTTTT.

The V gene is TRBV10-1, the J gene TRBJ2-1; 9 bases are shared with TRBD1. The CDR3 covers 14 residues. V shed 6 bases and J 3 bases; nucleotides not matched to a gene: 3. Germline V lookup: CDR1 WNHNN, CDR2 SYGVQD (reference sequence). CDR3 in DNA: TGCGCCAGCAGCGGGGACAGGGACTACAATGAGCAGTTCTTC. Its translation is CASSGDRDYNEQFF.

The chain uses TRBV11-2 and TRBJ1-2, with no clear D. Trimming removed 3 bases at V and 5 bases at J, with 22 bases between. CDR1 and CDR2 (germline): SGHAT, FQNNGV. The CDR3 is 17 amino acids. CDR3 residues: CASSFSPGQISSYGYTF. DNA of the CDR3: TGTGCCAGCAGCTTTTCACCAGGCCAGATTTCCTCATATGGCTACACCTTC.

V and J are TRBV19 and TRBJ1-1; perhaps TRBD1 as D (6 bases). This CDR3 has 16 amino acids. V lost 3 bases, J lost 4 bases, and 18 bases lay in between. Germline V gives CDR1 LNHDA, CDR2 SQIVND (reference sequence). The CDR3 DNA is TGTGCCAGTAGTATGGACCGGCCTACAGGGCCCACTGAAGCTTTCTTT. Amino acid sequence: CASSMDRPTGPTEAFF. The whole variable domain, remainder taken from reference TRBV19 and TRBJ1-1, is DGGITQSPKYLFRKEGQNVTLSCEQNLNHDAMYWYRQDPGQGLRLIYYSQIVNDFQKGDIAEGYSVSREKKESFPLTVTSAQKNPTAFYLCASSMDRPTGPTEAFFGQGTRLTVV.

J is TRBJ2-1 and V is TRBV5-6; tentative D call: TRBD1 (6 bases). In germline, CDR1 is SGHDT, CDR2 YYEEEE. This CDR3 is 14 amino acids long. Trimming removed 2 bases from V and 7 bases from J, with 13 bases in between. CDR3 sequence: CASSLGGSANEQFF. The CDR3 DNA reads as TGTGCCAGCAGCTTAGGGGGTAGCGCAAATGAGCAGTTCTTC. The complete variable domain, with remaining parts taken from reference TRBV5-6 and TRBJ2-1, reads DAGVTQSPTHLIKTRGQQVTLRCSPKSGHDTVSWYQQALGQGPQFIFQYYEEEERQRGNFPDRFSGHQFPNYSSELNVNALLLGDSALYLCASSLGGSANEQFFGPGTRLTVL.

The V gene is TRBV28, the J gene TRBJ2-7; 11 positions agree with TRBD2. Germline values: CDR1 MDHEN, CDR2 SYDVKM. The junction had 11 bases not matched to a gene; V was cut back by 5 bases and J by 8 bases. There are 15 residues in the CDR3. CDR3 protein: CASSHGLAGQIKQYF. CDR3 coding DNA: TGTGCCAGCAGTCATGGACTAGCGGGCCAAATTAAGCAGTACTTC.

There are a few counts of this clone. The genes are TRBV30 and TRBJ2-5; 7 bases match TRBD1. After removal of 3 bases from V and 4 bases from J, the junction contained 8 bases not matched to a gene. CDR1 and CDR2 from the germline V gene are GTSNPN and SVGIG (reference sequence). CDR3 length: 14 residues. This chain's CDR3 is CAWRGTQGVETQYF. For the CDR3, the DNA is TGTGCCTGGAGAGGGACCCAGGGGGTAGAGACCCAGTACTTC. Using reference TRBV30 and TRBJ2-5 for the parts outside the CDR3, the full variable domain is SQTIHQWPATLVQPVGSPLSLECTVEGTSNPNLYWYRQAAGRGLQLLFYSVGIGQISSEVPQNLSASRPQDRQFILSSKKLLLSDSGFYLCAWRGTQGVETQYFGPGTRLLVL.

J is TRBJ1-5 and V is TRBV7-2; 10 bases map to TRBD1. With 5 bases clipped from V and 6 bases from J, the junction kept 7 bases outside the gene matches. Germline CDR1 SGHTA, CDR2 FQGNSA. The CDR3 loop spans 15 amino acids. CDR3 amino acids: CASSAWDRGSQPQHF. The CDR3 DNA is TGTGCCAGCAGCGCGTGGGACAGGGGATCTCAGCCCCAGCATTTT.

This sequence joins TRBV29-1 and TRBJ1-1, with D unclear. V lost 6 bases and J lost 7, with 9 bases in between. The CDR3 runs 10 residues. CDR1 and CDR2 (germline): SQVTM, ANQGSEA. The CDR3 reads CSVQEDEAFF. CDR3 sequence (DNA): TGCAGCGTACAAGAGGATGAAGCTTTCTTT.

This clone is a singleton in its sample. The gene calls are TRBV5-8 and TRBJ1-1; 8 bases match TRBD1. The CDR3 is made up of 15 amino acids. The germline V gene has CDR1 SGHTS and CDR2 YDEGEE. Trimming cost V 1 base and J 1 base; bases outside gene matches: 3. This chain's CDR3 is CASSLSGGWNTEAFF. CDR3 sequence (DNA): TGTGCCAGCAGCTTGTCAGGGGGCTGGAACACTGAAGCTTTCTTT. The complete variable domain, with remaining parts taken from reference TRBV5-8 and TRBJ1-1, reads EAGVTQSPTHLIKTRGQQATLRCSPISGHTSVYWYQQALGLGLQFLLWYDEGEERNRGNFPPRFSGRQFPNYSSELNVNALELEDSALYLCASSLSGGWNTEAFFGQGTRLTVV.

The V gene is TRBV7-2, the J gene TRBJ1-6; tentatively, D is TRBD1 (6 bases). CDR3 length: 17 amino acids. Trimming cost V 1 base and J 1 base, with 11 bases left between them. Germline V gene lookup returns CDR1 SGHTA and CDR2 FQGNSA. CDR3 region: CASSLDGRGSYNSPLHF. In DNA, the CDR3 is TGTGCCAGCAGCTTAGATGGCAGGGGATCCTATAATTCACCCCTCCACTTT.

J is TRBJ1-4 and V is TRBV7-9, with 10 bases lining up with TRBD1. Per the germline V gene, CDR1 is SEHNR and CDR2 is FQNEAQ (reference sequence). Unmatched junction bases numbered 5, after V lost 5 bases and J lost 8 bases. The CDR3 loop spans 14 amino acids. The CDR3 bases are TGTGCCAGCAGCCCCGGGACAGGGGACGAAAAACTGTTTTTT. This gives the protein CASSPGTGDEKLFF.

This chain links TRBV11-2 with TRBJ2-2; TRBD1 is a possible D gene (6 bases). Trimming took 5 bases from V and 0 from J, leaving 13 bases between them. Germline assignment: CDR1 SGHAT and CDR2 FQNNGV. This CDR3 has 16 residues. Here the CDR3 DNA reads TGTGCCAGCAGCCCTACAGGGATGGCGAACACCGGGGAGCTGTTTTTT. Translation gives CASSPTGMANTGELFF.

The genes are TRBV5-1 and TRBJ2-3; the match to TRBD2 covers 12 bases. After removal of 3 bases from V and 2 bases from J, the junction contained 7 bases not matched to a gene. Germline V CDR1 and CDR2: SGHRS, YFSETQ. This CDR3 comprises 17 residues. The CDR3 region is CASSSSTSGGYTDTQYF. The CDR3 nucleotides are TGCGCCAGCAGCTCTTCTACTAGCGGGGGGTACACAGATACGCAGTATTTT.

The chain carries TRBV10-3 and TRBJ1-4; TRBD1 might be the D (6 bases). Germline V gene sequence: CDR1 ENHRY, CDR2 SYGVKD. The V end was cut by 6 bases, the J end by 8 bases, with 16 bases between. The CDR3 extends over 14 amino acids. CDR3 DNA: TGTGCCATCAGCCCGACAGGTGTGGGGGAAAAACTGTTTTTT. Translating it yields CAISPTGVGEKLFF.

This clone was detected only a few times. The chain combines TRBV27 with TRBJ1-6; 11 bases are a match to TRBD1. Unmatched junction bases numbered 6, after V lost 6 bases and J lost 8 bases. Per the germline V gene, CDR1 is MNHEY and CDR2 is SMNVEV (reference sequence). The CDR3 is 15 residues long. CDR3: CASRTGTGGDSPLHF. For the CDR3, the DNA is TGTGCCAGCAGGACCGGGACAGGGGGGGATTCACCCCTCCACTTT.

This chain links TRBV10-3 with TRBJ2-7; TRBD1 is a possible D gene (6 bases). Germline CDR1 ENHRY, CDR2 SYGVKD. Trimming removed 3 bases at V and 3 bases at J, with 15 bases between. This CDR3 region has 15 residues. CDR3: CAISDQGHGDYEQYF. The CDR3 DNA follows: TGTGCCATCAGTGACCAGGGACATGGGGACTACGAGCAGTACTTC.

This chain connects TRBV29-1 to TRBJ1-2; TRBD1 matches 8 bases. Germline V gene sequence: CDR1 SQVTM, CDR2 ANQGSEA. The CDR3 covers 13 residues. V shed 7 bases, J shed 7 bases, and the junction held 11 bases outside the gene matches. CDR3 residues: CSAGAGGDFGYTF. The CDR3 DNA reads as TGCAGCGCTGGGGCAGGGGGCGACTTTGGCTACACCTTC.

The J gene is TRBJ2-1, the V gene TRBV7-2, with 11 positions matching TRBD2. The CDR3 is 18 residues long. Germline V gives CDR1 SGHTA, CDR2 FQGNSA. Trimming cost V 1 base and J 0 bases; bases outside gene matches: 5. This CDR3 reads CASSLELTSGSSYNEQFF. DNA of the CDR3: TGTGCCAGCAGCTTAGAACTTACTAGCGGGAGCTCCTACAATGAGCAGTTCTTC.

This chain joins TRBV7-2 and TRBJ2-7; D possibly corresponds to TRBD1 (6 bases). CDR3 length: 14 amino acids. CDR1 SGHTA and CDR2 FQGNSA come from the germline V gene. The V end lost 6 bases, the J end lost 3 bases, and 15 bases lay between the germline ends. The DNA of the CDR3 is TGTGCCAGCAGGACGAGACAGGCGGACTACGAGCAGTACTTC. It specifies CASRTRQADYEQYF. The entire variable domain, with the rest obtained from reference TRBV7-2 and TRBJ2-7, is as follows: GAGVSQSPSNKVTEKGKDVELRCDPISGHTALYWYRQSLGQGLEFLIYFQGNSAPDKSGLPSDRFSAERTGGSVSTLTIQRTQQEDSAVYLCASRTRQADYEQYFGPGTRLTVT.